These 27 T cell receptor beta chains originate from one sample sequenced in a study of T-cell reconstitution after alpha-beta-depleted transplantation in children. The TCRbeta library was prepared with unique molecular identifiers. TCRdb passed the PCR reads through MiXCR, listing each CDR3 protein once. The sample comprises around 93,000 distinct CDR3 sequences, 6.5% to 8.5% of which are singletons, and 6.9% rests with the top ten. Sequenced material: PBMCs from the stem cell graft donor, taken from the stem cell graft. These receptors were collected from a human donor who donated a stem cell graft to a child with congenital amegakaryocytic thrombocytopenia.

This clonotype was seen ten or more times. CDR3 coding DNA: TGTGCCAGCAGCTCTTCGACTAGCGGGATGGCGAACACCGGGGAGCTGTTTTTT. It codes for CASSSSTSGMANTGELFF. The chain has TRBV7-9 and TRBJ2-2; 11 positions match TRBD2. The length of the CDR3 is 18 residues. Germline trimming cut 4 bases from V and 0 bases from J; bases unmatched to any gene: 7. Germline loops: CDR1 SEHNR, CDR2 FQNEAQ (reference sequence).

This clonotype was found many times. The chain recombines TRBV20-1 with TRBJ1-2; tentatively, D is TRBD1 (5 bases). The CDR3 spans 12 residues. Germline assignment: CDR1 DFQATT and CDR2 SNEGSKA (reference sequence). Trimming took off 3 bases at V and 8 bases at J, with 13 bases between the two ends. The DNA of the CDR3 is TGCAGTGCTAGTTGGGACGGCCAGGGCTACACCTTC. Amino acid sequence: CSASWDGQGYTF.

The sample holds many counts of this clonotype. V usage is TRBV7-2 and J usage is TRBJ2-3; no firm D call. V was trimmed by 0 bases and J by 2 bases, leaving 6 bases between them. Per germline, CDR1 SGHTA and CDR2 FQGNSA. This CDR3 has 14 amino acids. CDR3 sequence reads: CASSLAGPTDTQYF. CDR3 in DNA: TGTGCCAGCAGCTTAGCGGGTCCCACAGATACGCAGTATTTT.

This clonotype was recorded many times. This CDR3 reads CSAGLGDTQYF. The CDR3 DNA reads as TGCAGTGCTGGTCTCGGAGATACGCAGTATTTT. The rearrangement links TRBV20-1 to TRBJ2-3; no reliable D call. Germline CDR1 and CDR2: DFQATT and SNEGSKA (reference sequence). V dropped 5 bases and J dropped 5 bases, with 8 bases sitting between them. CDR3 size: 11 residues.

This clonotype occurred many times. The chain uses TRBV4-3 and TRBJ1-1, with 11 bases matching TRBD1. The CDR3 covers 15 residues. Germline lookup yields CDR1 LGHNA and CDR2 YSLEER. After removal of 4 bases from V and 10 bases from J, the junction contained 11 bases not matched to a gene. This chain's CDR3 is CASSPRGQGGSGAFF. The CDR3 DNA sequence: TGCGCCAGCAGCCCAAGGGGACAGGGGGGTTCCGGAGCTTTCTTT.

This clonotype has only a few counts. The chain is built from TRBV7-3 and TRBJ2-1; D may be TRBD2 (5 bases). V dropped 2 bases and J dropped 1 base, with 6 bases sitting between them. CDR1 and CDR2 (germline): SGHTA, FQGTGA. The CDR3 consists of 14 residues. The CDR3 loop is CASSLRESYNEQFF. The CDR3 nucleotides read TGTGCCAGCAGCTTACGGGAATCCTACAATGAGCAGTTCTTC.

This clonotype came up many times. DNA for the CDR3: TGCAGTGCTGCGGGAGGGCAAGGATACAATGAGCAGTTCTTC. Amino acids: CSAAGGQGYNEQFF. The chain joins TRBV20-1 to TRBJ2-1, with 9 bases fitting TRBD2. CDR1 DFQATT and CDR2 SNEGSKA come from the germline V gene (reference sequence). J was trimmed by 4 bases and V by 5 bases; bases with no gene match: 6. The CDR3 runs 14 residues.

This clonotype was observed a handful of times. CDR3 protein: CSAYSADRVNTEAFF. Here the CDR3 DNA reads TGCAGTGCATACTCGGCGGACAGGGTGAACACTGAAGCTTTCTTT. The chain links TRBV20-1 to TRBJ1-1; 8 bases are shared with TRBD1. CDR3 length equals 15 residues. The V segment lost 6 bases and the J segment 0 bases; nucleotides outside the gene matches: 9. Germline V lookup: CDR1 DFQATT, CDR2 SNEGSKA (reference sequence).

The V and J genes are TRBV4-1 and TRBJ2-1; D not certain. V lost 0 bases and J lost 0, with 9 bases in between. This CDR3 comprises 16 residues. CDR1 and CDR2 from the germline V gene are MGHRA and YSYEKL. The CDR3 protein is CASSQDERSSYNEQFF. Written as DNA, the CDR3 is TGCGCCAGCAGCCAAGATGAAAGGAGCTCCTACAATGAGCAGTTCTTC.

This clonotype came up many times. V usage is TRBV12-3 or TRBV12-4 and J usage is TRBJ2-3; 12 bases match TRBD2. V gave up 5 bases and J gave up 6 bases; unmatched junction bases: 9. The CDR3 has 16 amino acids. The DNA for the CDR3 is TGTGCCAGCAGTACCGACACTAGCGGGAGGTGGGATACGCAGTATTTT. Amino acid sequence: CASSTDTSGRWDTQYF.

This clonotype was seen repeatedly, ten times or more. CDR3 in DNA: TGTGCCACCGGACCGAGACAGGATGAAAAACTGTTTTTT. Its translation is CATGPRQDEKLFF. V usage is TRBV10-3 and J usage is TRBJ1-4; TRBD1 might be the D (6 bases). This CDR3 is 13 amino acids long. The germline gives CDR1 ENHRY, CDR2 SYGVKD. V lost 10 bases, J lost 6 bases, and 15 bases lay in between.

The V call is TRBV12-3 or TRBV12-4, the J call TRBJ2-1; 14 nucleotides match TRBD2. The CDR3 runs 13 residues. J was trimmed by 13 bases and V by 6 bases; bases with no gene match: 5. CDR3 sequence (DNA): TGTGCCAGCAGGGAGACTAGCGGGGGGGTCCAGTTCTTC. It yields the protein CASRETSGGVQFF.

This clonotype has a count of ten or more. V is TRBV18 and J is TRBJ2-1; 9 bases map to TRBD2. The V gene's germline CDR1 is KGHSH and CDR2 LQKENI. The V gene end was trimmed by 1 base and the J gene end by 8 bases; junction bases not matched to a gene: 12. This CDR3 spans 17 amino acids. CDR3 sequence reads: CASSPLAGVGLSDEQFF. CDR3 DNA: TGTGCCAGCTCACCACTAGCGGGAGTCGGTCTGAGCGATGAGCAGTTCTTC.

This clonotype was recorded many times. The chain couples TRBV4-1 to TRBJ2-1; the match to TRBD2 covers 11 bases. Germline V gene data show CDR1 as MGHRA and CDR2 as YSYEKL. J was trimmed by 8 bases and V by 4 bases; bases with no gene match: 10. This CDR3 has 16 amino acids. CDR3 protein: CASSPFFTSGSYEQFF. CDR3 sequence (DNA): TGCGCCAGCAGCCCCTTTTTCACTAGCGGGAGCTATGAGCAGTTCTTC.

The J gene is TRBJ2-6, the V gene TRBV11-3; 8 bases agree with TRBD1. CDR1 is SGHNT and CDR2 is YENEEA in the germline V gene. The CDR3 sequence is 16 residues long. V lost 10 bases to trimming and J lost 1 base; unmatched junction nucleotides: 9. The CDR3 nucleotides read TGTGCCACGAAAACCCAGGGGGCATCTGGGGCCAACGTCCTGACTTTC. This sequence encodes CATKTQGASGANVLTF. The full variable domain, in which reference TRBV11-3 and TRBJ2-6 provide the parts outside the CDR3, is EAGVVQSPRYKIIEKKQPVAFWCNPISGHNTLYWYLQNLGQGPELLIRYENEEAVDDSQLPKDRFSAERLKGVDSTLKIQPAELGDSAVYLCATKTQGASGANVLTFGAGSRLTVL.

This clonotype came up many times. The V and J genes are TRBV12-3 or TRBV12-4 and TRBJ2-1; 12 bases align to TRBD2. This CDR3 has 17 amino acids. V shed 6 bases, J shed 6 bases, and the junction held 12 bases outside the gene matches. The CDR3 nucleotides read TGTGCCAGCAGCCGTTCTAGCGGGGGGGCTCGGGGCAATGAGCAGTTCTTC. Protein sequence: CASSRSSGGARGNEQFF.

This clonotype has ten or more counts. The V call is TRBV11-2, the J call TRBJ2-1; D ambiguous. The germline V gene has CDR1 SGHAT and CDR2 FQNNGV. V was shortened by 6 bases and J by 4 bases, with 7 bases between the two germline ends. The CDR3 extends over 12 amino acids. The CDR3 region is CASSQQYNEQFF. The CDR3 DNA is TGTGCCAGCAGTCAACAATACAATGAGCAGTTCTTC. The full variable domain, with the rest looked up from reference TRBV11-2 and TRBJ2-1, is EAGVAQSPRYKIIEKRQSVAFWCNPISGHATLYWYQQILGQGPKLLIQFQNNGVVDDSQLPKDRFSAERLKGVDSTLKIQPAKLEDSAVYLCASSQQYNEQFFGPGTRLTVL.

This clonotype was picked up many times. This chain links TRBV27 with TRBJ2-1; D is perhaps TRBD1 or TRBD2 (5 bases each). V gave up 6 bases and J gave up 2 bases, with 14 bases separating them. CDR1 and CDR2 from the germline V gene are MNHEY and SMNVEV (reference sequence). This CDR3 is built from 15 residues. As DNA, the CDR3 is TGTGCCAGCAGCACCGGGACGGACGCCTACAATGAGCAGTTCTTC. It is translated as CASSTGTDAYNEQFF.

Ten or more counts support this clonotype. The V gene is TRBV28, the J gene TRBJ2-7; 9 nucleotides match TRBD1. Trimming at V came to 5 bases and at J to 5 bases, leaving 4 bases not matched to a gene. The CDR3 sequence is 13 residues long. Germline V gene sequence: CDR1 MDHEN, CDR2 SYDVKM. CDR3 nucleotide sequence: TGTGCCAGCAGTAAGGGACAGGGCCACGAGCAGTACTTC. Amino acid sequence: CASSKGQGHEQYF.

This clonotype showed up many times. The genes are TRBV5-6 and TRBJ1-2; 9 bases match TRBD1. CDR3 size: 17 residues. Germline V gives CDR1 SGHDT, CDR2 YYEEEE. The V gene end was trimmed by 3 bases and the J gene end by 5 bases; junction bases not matched to a gene: 14. This CDR3 reads CASSSFLQGARLYGYTF. CDR3 DNA: TGTGCCAGCAGCTCTTTTTTACAGGGGGCGAGGCTGTATGGCTACACCTTC.

The chain carries TRBV27 and TRBJ1-4; possible D gene TRBD1, 5 bases. Germline V lookup: CDR1 MNHEY, CDR2 SMNVEV (reference sequence). The V end lost 0 bases, the J end lost 12 bases, and 11 bases lay between the germline ends. There are 13 residues in the CDR3. CDR3 in DNA: TGTGCCAGCAGTTTATCCCCCCGGGGGGAACTGTTTTTT. This gives the protein CASSLSPRGELFF.

The CDR3 DNA reads as TGTGCCAGCTCCCCCGGGGGGGTGCACACTGAAGCTTTCTTT. It encodes CASSPGGVHTEAFF. The chain links TRBV7-9 to TRBJ1-1; maybe TRBD1 (5 bases). This CDR3 is built from 14 residues. V was clipped by 8 bases and J by 3 bases, with 16 bases between them. Germline assignment: CDR1 SEHNR and CDR2 FQNEAQ (reference sequence).

This clonotype was observed a handful of times. This chain connects TRBV2 to TRBJ1-2; 9 bases are a match to TRBD1. Germline V gene sequence: CDR1 SNHLY, CDR2 FYNNEI. The CDR3 is 15 amino acids. V lost 3 bases, J lost 6 bases, and 8 bases stayed unmatched. CDR3 sequence reads: CASSDRPRDRDGYTF. The CDR3 DNA reads TGTGCCAGCAGTGACCGACCCCGGGACAGGGATGGCTACACCTTC. The full variable domain, rest sourced from reference TRBV2 and TRBJ1-2, is EPEVTQTPSHQVTQMGQEVILRCVPISNHLYFYWYRQILGQKVEFLVSFYNNEISEKSEIFDDQFSVERPDGSNFTLKIRSTKLEDSAMYFCASSDRPRDRDGYTFGSGTRLTVV.

This clonotype was detected many times. The chain recombines TRBV12-3 or TRBV12-4 with TRBJ1-2; weak D call: TRBD1 (5 bases). The CDR3 is 12 amino acids. Trimming removed 5 bases from V and 7 bases from J, with 11 bases in between. The CDR3 loop reads CASSRLQGGYTF. The DNA of the CDR3 is TGTGCCAGCAGTCGCCTCCAGGGTGGCTACACCTTC.

This clonotype was seen ten or more times. This chain uses TRBV20-1 with TRBJ1-2; unclear D gene. Germline V gene sequence: CDR1 DFQATT, CDR2 SNEGSKA (reference sequence). Trimming pared 1 base from V and 4 bases from J, leaving 13 bases between. The CDR3 has 14 amino acids. The CDR3 nucleotides read TGCAGTGCTAGAGTGGATGGGATCGGCTATGGCTACACCTTC. It is translated as CSARVDGIGYGYTF.

In its sample, this clonotype ranks as medium-sized. The rearrangement joins TRBV12-3 or TRBV12-4 to TRBJ1-1, with D perhaps matching TRBD1 (5 bases). V was clipped by 5 bases and J by 4 bases, with 11 bases between them. This CDR3 has 13 amino acids. CDR3 sequence (DNA): TGTGCCAGCAGTCAACAGGTTACCACTGAAGCTTTCTTT. Its translation: CASSQQVTTEAFF.

This clonotype was found many times. This rearrangement joins TRBV12-3 or TRBV12-4 to TRBJ1-1; D is undetermined. The V end lost 7 bases, the J end lost 1 base, and 7 bases lay between the germline ends. The CDR3 has 12 residues. CDR3 protein: CASNGRNTEAFF. CDR3 DNA sequence: TGTGCCAGCAACGGGCGGAACACTGAAGCTTTCTTT.